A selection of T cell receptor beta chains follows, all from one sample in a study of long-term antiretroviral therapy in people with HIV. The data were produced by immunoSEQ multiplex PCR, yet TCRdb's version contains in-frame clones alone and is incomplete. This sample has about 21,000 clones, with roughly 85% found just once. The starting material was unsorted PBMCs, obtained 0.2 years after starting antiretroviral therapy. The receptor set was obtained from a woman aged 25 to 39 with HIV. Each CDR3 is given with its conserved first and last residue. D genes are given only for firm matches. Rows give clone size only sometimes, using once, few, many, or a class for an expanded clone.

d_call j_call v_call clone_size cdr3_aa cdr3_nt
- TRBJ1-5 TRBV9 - CASSVGSGGDGNQPQHF TGTGCCAGCAGCGTAGGGTCAGGTGGAGACGGGAATCAGCCCCAGCATTTT
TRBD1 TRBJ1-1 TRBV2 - CASSDLGVTRTGIAEAFF TGTGCCAGCAGTGATTTAGGCGTAACTAGGACAGGTATTGCCGAAGCTTTCTTT
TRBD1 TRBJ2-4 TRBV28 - CASDRGGWAAPAKNIQYF TGTGCCAGCGACAGGGGCGGATGGGCCGCCCCGGCCAAAAACATTCAGTACTTC
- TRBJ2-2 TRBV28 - CASRLLMSGELFF TGTGCCAGCAGATTGCTTATGTCCGGGGAGCTGTTTTTT
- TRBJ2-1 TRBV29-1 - CSVATHSANSYNEQFF TGCAGCGTTGCCACCCACAGTGCGAACTCCTACAATGAGCAGTTCTTC
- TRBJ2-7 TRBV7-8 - CASSFGTLSSYEQYF TGTGCCAGCAGCTTCGGGACACTTAGCTCCTACGAGCAGTACTTC
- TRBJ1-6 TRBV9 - CASSVDASSYNSPLHF TGTGCCAGCAGCGTAGACGCGAGCTCCTATAATTCACCCCTCCACTTT
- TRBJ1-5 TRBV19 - CASAGTASPQSQPQHF TGTGCCAGCGCCGGGACGGCCAGCCCTCAAAGTCAGCCCCAGCATTTT
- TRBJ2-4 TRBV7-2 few CASSLPSNIQYF TGTGCCAGCAGCTTACCTAGCAACATTCAGTACTTC
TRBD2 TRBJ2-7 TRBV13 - CASSQLAYSYEQYF TGTGCCAGCAGTCAACTAGCGTACTCCTACGAGCAGTACTTC
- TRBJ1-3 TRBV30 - CASHRISGNTIYF TGTGCCTCCCACAGGATCTCTGGAAACACCATATATTTT